This passage covers 26 T cell receptor beta chains from one sample sequenced in a study of OX40 agonist ivuxolimab in advanced cancers. Method: immunoSEQ multiplex PCR; TCRdb's copy keeps in-frame clones and lacks some. Among 78,000 or so clones, 92% were seen once, and the ten largest hold roughly 9.7%. Material: CD4+ or CD8+ T cells sorted from blood, obtained in a trial of the OX40 agonist ivuxolimab. These receptors were collected from an adult with an advanced solid tumor such as melanoma, head and neck, liver or kidney cancer.

V gene TRBV7-6 combines with J gene TRBJ2-3; D unclear. The V end was cut by 3 bases, the J end by 4 bases, with 14 bases between. The germline CDR1 and CDR2 sequences are SGHVS and FNYEAQ. The CDR3 runs 15 residues. CDR3 sequence reads: CASSLPGPYADTQYF. The CDR3 DNA sequence: TGTGCCAGCAGCTTGCCCGGGCCTTACGCAGATACGCAGTATTTT.

The rearrangement uses TRBV5-4 and TRBJ2-3; 10 nucleotides agree with TRBD2. The ends lost 4 bases at V and 3 bases at J; junction bases unmatched: 5. The CDR3 runs to 15 residues. Looked up from germline, CDR1 is SGHNT and CDR2 is YYREEE (reference sequence). CDR3 in amino acids: CASSDPGLATDTQYF. CDR3 in DNA: TGTGCCAGCAGCGATCCGGGACTAGCGACAGATACGCAGTATTTT. The entire variable domain, with the rest obtained from reference TRBV5-4 and TRBJ2-3, is as follows: ETGVTQSPTHLIKTRGQQVTLRCSSQSGHNTVSWYQQALGQGPQFIFQYYREEENGRGNFPPRFSGLQFPNYSSELNVNALELDDSALYLCASSDPGLATDTQYFGPGTRLTVL.

This rearrangement joins TRBV7-2 to TRBJ1-3, with no clear D. Trimming pared 7 bases from V and 2 bases from J, leaving 9 bases between. This CDR3 has 13 amino acids. The germline V gene encodes CDR1 SGHTA and CDR2 FQGNSA. The CDR3 loop is CASTLGPGNTIYF. CDR3 nucleotides: TGTGCCAGCACCCTAGGGCCTGGAAACACCATATATTTT.

This chain links TRBV10-2 with TRBJ1-2; 8 bases agree with TRBD1. The CDR3 covers 13 residues. J was trimmed by 4 bases and V by 5 bases; bases with no gene match: 3. Germline CDR1 reads WSHSY; CDR2 reads SAAADI. The CDR3 DNA is TGCGCCAGCAGTCTCGACAGGGGCTATGGCTACACCTTC. Translated, it gives CASSLDRGYGYTF.

The gene calls are TRBV13 and TRBJ1-1; no clear D. The CDR3 has 12 residues. Trimming stripped 3 bases from V and 5 bases from J, with 7 bases between. Germline assignment: CDR1 PRHDT and CDR2 FYEKMQ (reference sequence). The CDR3 bases are TGTGCCAGCAGCTTGTCGGGGACTGAAGCTTTCTTT. Encoded protein: CASSLSGTEAFF. Full variable domain (missing parts from reference TRBV13 and TRBJ1-1): AAGVIQSPRHLIKEKRETATLKCYPIPRHDTVYWYQQGPGQDPQFLISFYEKMQSDKGSIPDRFSAQQFSDYHSELNMSSLELGDSALYFCASSLSGTEAFFGQGTRLTVV.

V is TRBV9 and J is TRBJ1-6; 7 positions agree with TRBD1. CDR1 is SGDLS and CDR2 is YYNGEE in the germline V gene. The junction had 6 bases not matched to a gene; V was cut back by 4 bases and J by 5 bases. The CDR3 covers 15 residues. CDR3 in amino acids: CASSPRTGDNSPLHF. The CDR3 DNA follows: TGTGCCAGCAGCCCGAGGACAGGAGATAATTCACCCCTCCACTTT.

The chain uses TRBV7-2 and TRBJ2-1; the D is unclear. CDR1 SGHTA and CDR2 FQGNSA come from the germline V gene. V lost 0 bases to trimming and J lost 3 bases, with 12 bases between them. The CDR3 is made up of 16 amino acids. This CDR3 is CASSLAAALDYNEQFF. CDR3 in DNA: TGTGCCAGCAGCTTAGCGGCCGCCCTGGACTACAATGAGCAGTTCTTC.

CDR3 sequence reads: CASSIGTGWGEAFF. CDR3 DNA: TGTGCCAGTAGTATAGGAACAGGCTGGGGGGAAGCTTTCTTT. This sequence joins TRBV19 and TRBJ1-1, with D maybe TRBD1 (5 bases). Trimming stripped 1 base from V and 8 bases from J, with 14 bases between. The CDR3 runs to 14 residues. Germline-derived CDR1 and CDR2 are LNHDA and SQIVND (reference sequence). Filled out from reference TRBV19 and TRBJ1-1, the complete variable domain reads DGGITQSPKYLFRKEGQNVTLSCEQNLNHDAMYWYRQDPGQGLRLIYYSQIVNDFQKGDIAEGYSVSREKKESFPLTVTSAQKNPTAFYLCASSIGTGWGEAFFGQGTRLTVV.

This clone was seen only a few times. The chain links TRBV7-9 to TRBJ1-6, with D perhaps matching TRBD1 (5 bases). CDR3 size: 13 residues. V was clipped by 6 bases and J by 9 bases, with 12 bases between them. The germline V gene encodes CDR1 SEHNR and CDR2 FQNEAQ (reference sequence). The CDR3 loop reads CASRPPGGSPLHF. CDR3 nucleotide sequence: TGTGCCAGCAGGCCCCCTGGGGGTTCACCCCTCCACTTT.

The chain employs TRBV6-1 and TRBJ1-1, with D perhaps matching TRBD1 (5 bases). Trimming removed 6 bases from V and 0 bases from J, with 5 bases in between. CDR1 is MNHNS, CDR2 SASEGT, per germline. The CDR3 is 12 residues long. CDR3 region: CASRTVNTEAFF. The CDR3 region has the DNA TGTGCCAGCAGGACAGTGAACACTGAAGCTTTCTTT.

The chain has TRBV15 and TRBJ2-1; 11 bases agree with TRBD1. V lost 0 bases and J lost 7; bases outside the gene matches: 5. There are 16 residues in the CDR3. The germline V gene has CDR1 LNHNV and CDR2 YYDKDF (reference sequence). DNA of the CDR3: TGTGCCACCAGCAGAGATCTCGGGACAGGGGGGAATGAGCAGTTCTTC. It translates to CATSRDLGTGGNEQFF.

The chain carries TRBV7-8 and TRBJ2-2; D ambiguous. The CDR3 is 14 residues long. V dropped 1 base and J dropped 7 bases, with 10 bases sitting between them. Germline loops: CDR1 SGHVS, CDR2 FQNEAQ. The CDR3 protein is CASSLGRYNGELFF. The CDR3 DNA reads TGTGCCAGCAGCTTAGGCAGATACAACGGGGAGCTGTTTTTT.

The chain carries TRBV6-6 and TRBJ2-7; D gene uncertain. Trimming took 2 bases from V and 4 from J, leaving 9 bases between them. CDR3 length: 13 residues. Germline CDR1 reads MNHNY; CDR2 reads SVGAGI (reference sequence). CDR3 sequence (DNA): TGTGCCAGCAGTTACGCAAATACATACGAGCAGTACTTC. Its protein is CASSYANTYEQYF.

This clone was observed a single time. In DNA, the CDR3 is TGTGCCAGCAGTTACAGTCTGGCCTACGAGCAGTACTTC. It specifies CASSYSLAYEQYF. The chain links TRBV6-5 to TRBJ2-7; D remains ambiguous. Trimming removed 2 bases from V and 2 bases from J, with 7 bases in between. The germline V gene has CDR1 MNHEY and CDR2 SVGAGI. CDR3 size: 13 residues.

The gene calls are TRBV9 and TRBJ2-1; D might be TRBD1 (6 bases). The CDR3 runs 16 residues. Per the germline V gene, CDR1 is SGDLS and CDR2 is YYNGEE. Trimming left V 0 bases short and J 1 base short, with 11 bases between. CDR3 coding DNA: TGTGCCAGCAGCGTAGGCGCAGGGGATTCCTACAATGAGCAGTTCTTC. Residues: CASSVGAGDSYNEQFF.

V gene TRBV15 combines with J gene TRBJ2-5, with 10 bases aligning to TRBD2. The CDR3 contains 16 residues. J was trimmed by 2 bases and V by 2 bases; bases with no gene match: 5. CDR1 and CDR2 (germline): LNHNV, YYDKDF (reference sequence). The CDR3 protein is CATSRSSGGGQETQYF. The CDR3 DNA follows: TGTGCCACCAGCAGATCTAGCGGGGGAGGGCAAGAGACCCAGTACTTC.

This chain connects TRBV5-6 to TRBJ1-5; D unclear. Germline V gene lookup returns CDR1 SGHDT and CDR2 YYEEEE. V was shortened by 4 bases and J by 1 base, with 9 bases between the two germline ends. The CDR3 sequence is 14 residues long. The DNA for the CDR3 is TGTGCCAGCAGCCACGGGTCCAGCAATCAGCCCCAGCATTTT. Residues: CASSHGSSNQPQHF.

The chain employs TRBV15 and TRBJ1-6; the D gene is possibly TRBD1 (5 bases). This CDR3 is 17 amino acids long. V gave up 0 bases and J gave up 8 bases, with 17 bases separating them. Germline-derived CDR1 and CDR2 are LNHNV and YYDKDF (reference sequence). The CDR3 sequence: CATSRDRAWGMDSPLHF. Here the CDR3 DNA reads TGTGCCACCAGCAGAGACAGGGCTTGGGGCATGGATTCACCCCTCCACTTT.

The chain carries TRBV18 and TRBJ1-6; 9 bases align to TRBD1. From germline, CDR1 is KGHSH and CDR2 LQKENI. V dropped 3 bases and J dropped 0; count of bases not matched to a gene: 6. The CDR3 is 18 amino acids. This CDR3 is CASSPGTGLSSYNSPLHF. CDR3 DNA: TGTGCCAGCTCACCTGGGACAGGGTTAAGCTCCTATAATTCACCCCTCCACTTT.

This chain connects TRBV10-1 to TRBJ2-3; D is unclear. CDR1 is WNHNN and CDR2 is SYGVQD in the germline V gene (reference sequence). The CDR3 is 14 residues long. V was shortened by 4 bases and J by 11 bases, with 19 bases between the two germline ends. The CDR3 DNA reads TGCGCCAGCAGTGGGGGAACAGACCCGAGACAGCAGTATTTT. This translates into CASSGGTDPRQQYF.

This chain links TRBV7-9 with TRBJ2-5; D is undetermined. This CDR3 is 14 amino acids long. V was cut by 4 bases and J by 5 bases, with 14 bases left in between. Germline V gene lookup returns CDR1 SEHNR and CDR2 FQNEAQ (reference sequence). Here the CDR3 reads CASSSSFGPETQYF. CDR3 bases: TGTGCCAGCAGCTCGAGCTTTGGGCCTGAGACCCAGTACTTC.

CDR3: CASSSNSIYEQYF. The DNA for the CDR3 is TGTGCCAGCAGTTCGAACTCGATCTACGAGCAGTACTTC. The gene calls are TRBV27 and TRBJ2-7; no reliable D call. The CDR3 totals 13 residues. Germline V gene data show CDR1 as MNHEY and CDR2 as SMNVEV (reference sequence). Trimming stripped 4 bases from V and 3 bases from J, with 10 bases between.

The rearrangement uses TRBV2 and TRBJ2-7; 8 nucleotides agree with TRBD2. Trimming cost V 4 bases and J 2 bases; bases outside gene matches: 10. This CDR3 comprises 16 residues. Germline CDR1 reads SNHLY; CDR2 reads FYNNEI. CDR3 residues: CASSGGGGGSPYEQYF. The DNA of the CDR3 is TGTGCCAGCAGTGGAGGAGGCGGGGGGAGCCCCTACGAGCAGTACTTC.

This chain links TRBV14 with TRBJ2-5; 10 nucleotides match TRBD2. The germline CDR1 and CDR2 sequences are SGHDN and FVKESK. The CDR3 contains 16 residues. Trimming took 0 bases from V and 3 from J; bases not matched to a gene: 4. CDR3 residues: CASSQDRGLAKETQYF. DNA of the CDR3: TGTGCCAGCAGCCAAGATAGGGGACTAGCGAAAGAGACCCAGTACTTC.

The chain is built from TRBV30 and TRBJ1-1, with 8 bases that match TRBD1. V lost 0 bases to trimming and J lost 5 bases; unmatched junction nucleotides: 14. CDR1 and CDR2 from the germline V gene are GTSNPN and SVGIG (reference sequence). The CDR3 has 17 amino acids. For the CDR3, the DNA is TGTGCCTGGAGTGTAACGGGGTCGGGGACAGGAGTTACTGAAGCTTTCTTT. This codes for CAWSVTGSGTGVTEAFF.

The V and J genes are TRBV19 and TRBJ2-3; the match to TRBD2 covers 8 bases. Germline V gene lookup returns CDR1 LNHDA and CDR2 SQIVND (reference sequence). Trimming removed 8 bases from V and 0 bases from J; junction bases left unmatched: 7. This CDR3 comprises 15 residues. This chain's CDR3 is CASHSSGVSTDTQYF. The CDR3 region has the DNA TGTGCCAGTCACAGTAGCGGGGTTAGCACAGATACGCAGTATTTT.